This T cell receptor beta chain was captured in a study of cytomegalovirus exposure and HLA in healthy donors. Findings and caveats of the study: Being productive about 90% or about 30% of the time was typical of most TCR beta V segments in an earlier analysis. Near-uniform donor sequencing depth was presumed by presence/absence analyses. In a later analysis, common viral pathogens appeared linked to several of the most significant clusters.

This clone was recorded a few times. Its antigen is still unknown. The PCR employed 60 Vbeta primers together with 13 Jbeta primers. TCRdb's copy holds only in-frame clones and misses some; the assay was immunoSEQ multiplex PCR. The data hold about 160,000 clones, with about 75% observed a single time. Germline CDR1 reads MNHEY; CDR2 reads SVGAGI. The ends lost 6 bases at V and 10 bases at J; junction bases unmatched: 3. The CDR3 is made up of 11 amino acids. Sequencing was done on a sample of PBMCs. The chain is built from TRBV6-5 and TRBJ1-1, with 9 nucleotides matching TRBD1. This sequence originates from a female donor in good health and CMV-seronegative. The CDR3 nucleotides read TGTGCCAGCAGGGACAGGGGAAGAGCTTTCTTT. Translating it yields CASRDRGRAFF.